This TCR beta chain is from a study of blood T cell repertoires in COVID-19. Across the study: The cDNA or gDNA used as material had been derived from T cells, B-cell-depleted T cells, or PBMCs.

This clone has more than one count but fewer than ten. Deletions cut 7 bases from V and 1 base from J, with 8 bases between. Germline CDR1 LNHDA, CDR2 SQIVND (reference sequence). The CDR3 extends over 13 amino acids. Study processing details: The authors estimated nucleated cell counts from reference gene primer amplification. Clones were read by immunoSEQ multiplex PCR, and TCRdb kept only the in-frame ones, dropping some. V and J calls and clone size are given by that table; D and trimming were obtained from the DNA. The data show 350,000 to 550,000 clones, roughly 87% seen once. Adults between roughly 18 and 89 years of age took part from fewer than 30 US areas. Membership in each cohort depended on participant-reported clinical history.

V and J are TRBV19 and TRBJ1-5; a possible D gene is TRBD1 (6 bases). The sequencing sample was made of PBMCs or T cells enriched from blood (not recorded which). This TCR was sampled from a woman aged 18-29 years with acute COVID-19. CDR3 region: CASTDRSNQPQHF. The CDR3, as DNA: TGTGCCAGTACCGACAGGAGCAATCAGCCCCAGCATTTT.